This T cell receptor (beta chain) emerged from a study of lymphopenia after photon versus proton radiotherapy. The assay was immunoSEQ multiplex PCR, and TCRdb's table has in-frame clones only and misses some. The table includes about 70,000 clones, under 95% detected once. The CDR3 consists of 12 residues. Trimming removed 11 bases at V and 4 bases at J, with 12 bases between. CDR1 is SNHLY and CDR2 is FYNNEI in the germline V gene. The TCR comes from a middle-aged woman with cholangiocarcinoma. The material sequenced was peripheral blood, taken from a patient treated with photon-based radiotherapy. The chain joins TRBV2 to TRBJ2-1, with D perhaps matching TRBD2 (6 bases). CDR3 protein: CASLGGYNEQFF. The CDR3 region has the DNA TGTGCCTCTCTGGGGGGATACAATGAGCAGTTCTTC. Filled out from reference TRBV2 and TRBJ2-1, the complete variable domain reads EPEVTQTPSHQVTQMGQEVILRCVPISNHLYFYWYRQILGQKVEFLVSFYNNEISEKSEIFDDQFSVERPDGSNFTLKIRSTKLEDSAMYFCASLGGYNEQFFGPGTRLTVL.